The sequence of this T cell receptor beta chain was determined in a study of blood T cell repertoires in COVID-19. Study background: Samples came from the United States, Italy and Spain, spanning acute and convalescent COVID-19. Sources were T cells, B-cell-depleted T cells, or PBMCs; the material itself was cDNA or gDNA.

In the source study's methods: Cell counts per sample came from amplifying reference gene primers. Repertoires were generated with immunoSEQ multiplex PCR, while TCRdb's copy carries only in-frame clones and drops some. The V and J calls and clone size are taken from that table; D and trimming were inferred from the DNA. The table has about 270,000 clones, over 75% seen once. The junction had 10 bases not matched to a gene; V was cut back by 5 bases and J by 4 bases. CDR1 and CDR2 from the germline V gene are WSHSY and SAAADI. The CDR3 loop spans 16 amino acids. The rearrangement links TRBV10-2 to TRBJ1-1; the match to TRBD1 covers 10 bases. The sequence was collected from a woman aged 70-85 years with acute or convalescent COVID-19. The sequenced material came from peripheral blood. CDR3 DNA sequence: TGCGCCAGCAGTTCCAGGGACAGGGGACGTCCCACTGAAGCTTTCTTT. Translating gives CASSSRDRGRPTEAFF.